Presented here are 10 T cell receptor beta chains from one specimen sequenced in a study of PD-1 blockade in classical Hodgkin lymphoma. Some clones are missing from TCRdb's copy, which holds only in-frame ones; the method was immunoSEQ multiplex PCR. This table holds fewer than 20,000 clones, around 85% found once. Every patient experienced relapse after autologous stem cell transplantation, and brentuximab vedotin exposure varied. The specimen comprised peripheral blood mononuclear cells (PBMCs), sampled at baseline. These receptors were obtained from a human donor with classical Hodgkin lymphoma.

In nucleotides, the CDR3 is TGTGCCAGCAGCCAGAGGGCTAGCGATTGGGCCGGGGAGCTGTTTTTT. This sequence encodes CASSQRASDWAGELFF. This chain uses TRBV7-3 with TRBJ2-2; maybe TRBD2 (6 bases). CDR1 and CDR2 (germline): SGHTA, FQGTGA. V was trimmed by 5 bases and J by 6 bases, leaving 19 bases between them. This CDR3 has 16 residues.

The chain is built from TRBV30 and TRBJ2-1, with 7 bases aligning to TRBD2. CDR3 length equals 12 residues. The ends lost 2 bases at V and 9 bases at J; junction bases unmatched: 4. CDR1 and CDR2 from the germline V gene are GTSNPN and SVGIG (reference sequence). CDR3 sequence: CAWSSLAVEQFF. The CDR3 region has the DNA TGTGCCTGGAGTTCTCTAGCGGTTGAGCAGTTCTTC.

CDR3 loop: CAWSWASGRAMGEQFF. The DNA of the CDR3 is TGTGCCTGGAGTTGGGCTAGCGGGAGGGCCATGGGGGAGCAGTTCTTC. This sequence joins TRBV30 and TRBJ2-1, with 12 bases that match TRBD2. Germline values: CDR1 GTSNPN, CDR2 SVGIG (reference sequence). The CDR3 spans 16 residues. V lost 2 bases to trimming and J lost 10 bases; unmatched junction nucleotides: 12.

The chain employs TRBV6-6 and TRBJ2-7; 10 bases line up with TRBD1. This CDR3 is built from 14 residues. The germline CDR1 and CDR2 sequences are MNHNY and SVGAGI (reference sequence). After removal of 6 bases from V and 3 bases from J, the junction contained 5 bases not matched to a gene. In DNA form, the CDR3 reads TGTGCCAGCAGGAACGGGGACAGGGGCTACGAGCAGTACTTC. This codes for CASRNGDRGYEQYF.

This clone was seen a few times. The V and J genes are TRBV7-7 and TRBJ2-5; the D is unclear. Germline CDR1 reads SSHAT; CDR2 reads FNYEAQ (reference sequence). Trimming shortened V by 4 bases and J by 0 bases, and 12 bases separated the two germline ends. The CDR3 is 15 amino acids. This CDR3 is CASSSGRSNQETQYF. CDR3 coding DNA: TGTGCCAGCAGCTCAGGACGGAGTAACCAAGAGACCCAGTACTTC.

The rearrangement links TRBV29-1 to TRBJ2-3; the match to TRBD2 covers 7 bases. With 7 bases clipped from V and 1 base from J, the junction kept 2 bases outside the gene matches. Germline-derived CDR1 and CDR2 are SQVTM and ANQGSEA. The CDR3 consists of 12 residues. The CDR3 DNA reads TGCAGCGCCGGACTAGGCACAGATACGCAGTATTTT. The encoded protein is CSAGLGTDTQYF.

This chain links TRBV28 with TRBJ2-3; D not certain. Per germline, CDR1 MDHEN and CDR2 SYDVKM. The length of the CDR3 is 14 residues. The V end lost 6 bases, the J end lost 0 bases, and 10 bases lay between the germline ends. The CDR3 DNA sequence: TGTGCCAGCAGCGGAACGGCGAGCACAGATACGCAGTATTTT. Amino acids: CASSGTASTDTQYF.

The rearrangement joins TRBV6-5 to TRBJ2-7, with 8 positions matching TRBD1. After removal of 6 bases from V and 0 bases from J, the junction contained 7 bases not matched to a gene. The CDR3 consists of 15 residues. Germline CDR1 is MNHEY and CDR2 is SVGAGI. DNA for the CDR3: TGTGCCAGCAGCTCAGGGGGCCTAAGCTCCTACGAGCAGTACTTC. Its protein product is CASSSGGLSSYEQYF.

This clone turned up a few times. The chain has TRBV30 and TRBJ2-7; D not certain. Germline V lookup: CDR1 GTSNPN, CDR2 SVGIG (reference sequence). Trimming removed 8 bases at V and 2 bases at J, with 13 bases between. CDR3 length: 12 amino acids. For the CDR3, the DNA is TGTGCCCGACAAGACGGAGCCTACGAGCAGTACTTC. It codes for CARQDGAYEQYF.

V and J are TRBV21-1 and TRBJ1-6. TRBV21-1 is classified as a pseudogene. There are 20 residues in the CDR3. The DNA for the CDR3 is TGTGCCAGCAGCAATGATGGCAGGGAGGGGCAGTGCGCCTATAATTCACCCCTCCACTTT. The encoded protein is CASSNDGREGQCAYNSPLHF.